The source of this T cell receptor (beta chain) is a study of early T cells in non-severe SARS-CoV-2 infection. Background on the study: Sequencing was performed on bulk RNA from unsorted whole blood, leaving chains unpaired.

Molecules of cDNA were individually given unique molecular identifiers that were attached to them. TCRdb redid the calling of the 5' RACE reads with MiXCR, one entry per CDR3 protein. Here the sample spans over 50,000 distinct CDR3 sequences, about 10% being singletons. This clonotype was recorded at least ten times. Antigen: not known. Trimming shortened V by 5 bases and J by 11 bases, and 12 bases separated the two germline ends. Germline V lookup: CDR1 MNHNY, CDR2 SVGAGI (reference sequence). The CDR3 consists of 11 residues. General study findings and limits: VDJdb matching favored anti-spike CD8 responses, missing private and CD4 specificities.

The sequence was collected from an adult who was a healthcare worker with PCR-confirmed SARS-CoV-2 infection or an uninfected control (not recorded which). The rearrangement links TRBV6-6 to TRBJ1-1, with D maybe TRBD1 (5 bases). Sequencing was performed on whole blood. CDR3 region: CASSPRAQAFF. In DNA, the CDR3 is TGTGCCAGCAGTCCCAGGGCGCAGGCTTTCTTT.